This T cell receptor beta chain came from a study of shared clonotypes between healthy human individuals. Study-wide context: Plates per donor: three CD4 naive, three CD4 memory, two CD8 naive, one CD8 memory.

The authors' processing: Filtering differed since immunoSEQ provided only junctions, with no quality scores. Using immunoSEQ multiplex PCR, the repertoire was profiled, and TCRdb retains in-frame clones only, with some absent. The DNA was the basis for D and trimming; V, J and clone size are from that table. The table includes roughly 1,500,000 clones, around 98% detected once. Study results and caveats: The study generally estimated greater richness for naive than memory subsets.

The CDR3 is 14 amino acids. The V segment lost 3 bases and the J segment 7 bases; nucleotides outside the gene matches: 9. The germline gives CDR1 KGHSH, CDR2 LQKENI. Note on this clone: Antigen: not known.

Sample: naive CD4+ T cells sorted from blood. Subset of the sample: CD45RA+ positively selected. The TCR originated in a man aged 25-45 years in good health. V gene TRBV18 combines with J gene TRBJ2-7; TRBD1 agrees at 7 bases. This chain's CDR3 is CASSPGQSFGEQYF. CDR3 coding DNA: TGTGCCAGCTCACCGGGACAGTCATTCGGTGAGCAGTACTTC.